This T cell receptor (beta chain) was sequenced in a study of T cell responses to AZD1222 COVID-19 vaccine. Points from the study as a whole: The peak T cell response came first, and repertoires were sampled only after it.

The CDR3 extends over 13 amino acids. Sequencing used immunoSEQ multiplex PCR; TCRdb keeps in-frame clones, though not all of them. The sample lists about 140,000 clones, approximately 93% occurring once. Worth noting for this clone: What it binds is unknown.

Pooling covered second doses at about 4 or about 12 weeks. The receptor was isolated from an adult who received the AZD1222 COVID-19 vaccine. The chain has TRBV21-1 and TRBJ1-3; the table assigns TRBD1, which was not confirmed against the DNA. TRBV21-1 is labeled a pseudogene. Sequences were derived from peripheral blood, sampled 28 days after the second AZD1222 dose. CDR3 region: CASSKDSGNTIYF. The CDR3 DNA is TGTGCCAGCAGCAAGGACAGTGGAAACACCATATATTTT.